The next 18 T cell receptor beta chains were all read from a single sample in a study of beta chain features in type 1 diabetes. The whole isolated RNA underwent reverse transcription, so sequencing captured expressed TCRB transcripts. Some clones are missing from TCRdb's copy, which holds only in-frame ones; the method was immunoSEQ multiplex PCR. The sample gives roughly 140,000 clones, about 7.3% of which show up once; 0.55% to 0.75% is in the top ten. The sequencing input was central memory CD4+ T cells from blood. Receptor source: a man aged 18 to 30 in good health.

In its sample, this clone was seen a few times. The rearrangement links TRBV13 to TRBJ2-7; TRBD2 might be the D (5 bases). This CDR3 comprises 16 residues. Germline values: CDR1 PRHDT, CDR2 FYEKMQ (reference sequence). With 0 bases removed from V and 4 bases from J, the gap between germline ends came to 16 bases. In DNA, the CDR3 is TGTGCCAGCAGCTTAGGTTTAAGGAGGCGTTTTTACGAGCAGTACTTC. Translating gives CASSLGLRRRFYEQYF.

The genes are TRBV11-2 and TRBJ2-2; 10 bases match TRBD1. The CDR3 is 16 residues long. Trimming at V came to 5 bases and at J to 4 bases, leaving 7 bases not matched to a gene. Germline V gene sequence: CDR1 SGHAT, CDR2 FQNNGV. DNA of the CDR3: TGTGCCAGCAGCCCGCCGGGACAGGGGTTCACCGGGGAGCTGTTTTTT. Translation gives CASSPPGQGFTGELFF.

This clone was seen ten or more times. The chain has TRBV4-2 and TRBJ1-1, with D perhaps TRBD1 (6 bases). With 2 bases removed from V and 4 bases from J, the gap between germline ends came to 11 bases. Germline loops: CDR1 LGHNA, CDR2 YNFKEQ. The CDR3 contains 14 residues. The CDR3 reads CASSQTGQITEAFF. The CDR3 nucleotides read TGTGCCAGCAGCCAAACTGGACAGATCACTGAAGCTTTCTTT.

This clone was picked up a small number of times. The chain combines TRBV25-1 with TRBJ2-1, with 7 bases identical to TRBD2. The CDR3 contains 17 residues. V lost 6 bases, J lost 6 bases, and 17 bases stayed unmatched. The germline V gene has CDR1 MGHDK and CDR2 SYGVNS. The DNA for the CDR3 is TGTGCCAGCAGCACACAAGGGACTACGAGCCCACTCAATGAGCAGTTCTTC. Protein: CASSTQGTTSPLNEQFF.

The chain carries TRBV9 and TRBJ1-5, with 7 bases matching TRBD1. This CDR3 is built from 13 residues. CDR1 is SGDLS and CDR2 is YYNGEE in the germline V gene. Trimming cost V 0 bases and J 8 bases; bases outside gene matches: 2. The CDR3 sequence is CASSVATGEPQHF. The CDR3 coding sequence is TGTGCCAGCAGCGTAGCCACAGGGGAGCCCCAGCATTTT.

This chain connects TRBV6-1 to TRBJ2-1; D possibly corresponds to TRBD2 (5 bases). V was pared by 5 bases and J by 7 bases, with 9 bases between. CDR1 is MNHNS and CDR2 is SASEGT in the germline V gene. This CDR3 has 12 amino acids. The CDR3 DNA is TGTGCCAGCAGTTATGAGGGTAATGAGCAGTTCTTC. Translating gives CASSYEGNEQFF.

A few counts support this clone. V is TRBV11-1 and J is TRBJ2-3; D perhaps matches TRBD2 (5 bases). CDR1 and CDR2 (germline): SGHAT, FQDESV (reference sequence). The CDR3 runs to 19 residues. The V end was cut by 1 base, the J end by 9 bases, with 29 bases between. The CDR3 sequence is CASSLGATSPVSGERTQYF. CDR3 bases: TGTGCCAGCAGCTTAGGGGCGACTTCTCCTGTCTCCGGGGAGCGAACGCAGTATTTT.

This clone has at least ten counts. CDR3 in DNA: TGTGCCAGCAGGAGTAGCGGGAGGCCAGAGCAGTTCTTC. This translates into CASRSSGRPEQFF. This sequence joins TRBV27 and TRBJ2-1, with 10 positions matching TRBD2. V was pared by 6 bases and J by 10 bases, with 6 bases of the junction left unmatched. The germline V gene encodes CDR1 MNHEY and CDR2 SMNVEV (reference sequence). CDR3 length: 13 residues.

The rearrangement links TRBV7-8 to TRBJ2-2, with 11 bases lining up with TRBD1. Germline trimming cut 5 bases from V and 4 bases from J; bases unmatched to any gene: 3. The CDR3 runs 15 residues. The germline CDR1 and CDR2 sequences are SGHVS and FQNEAQ. The CDR3 protein is CASSLGQGGTGELFF. In DNA form, the CDR3 reads TGTGCCAGCAGCCTGGGACAGGGGGGCACCGGGGAGCTGTTTTTT. Variable domain in full (rest from reference TRBV7-8 and TRBJ2-2): GAGVSQSPRYKVAKRGQDVALRCDPISGHVSLFWYQQALGQGPEFLTYFQNEAQLDKSGLPSDRFFAERPEGSVSTLKIQRTQQEDSAVYLCASSLGQGGTGELFFGEGSRLTVL.

This clone came up once. V is TRBV4-2 and J is TRBJ1-2, with TRBD1 matching 9 bases. Germline-derived CDR1 and CDR2 are LGHNA and YNFKEQ. The CDR3 has 16 amino acids. V shed 3 bases, J shed 7 bases, and the junction held 12 bases outside the gene matches. In nucleotides, the CDR3 is TGTGCCAGCAGCCACCGCCGGGACAGGGTGAGCGGTGGCTACACCTTC. It translates to CASSHRRDRVSGGYTF.

A few counts support this clone. V is TRBV19 and J is TRBJ2-1; 9 nucleotides line up with TRBD2. CDR3 length: 16 amino acids. Germline-derived CDR1 and CDR2 are LNHDA and SQIVND (reference sequence). With 4 bases clipped from V and 2 bases from J, the junction kept 6 bases outside the gene matches. The CDR3 here is CASSTSSGDTYNEQFF. For the CDR3, the DNA is TGTGCCAGTAGTACCTCTAGCGGGGATACCTACAATGAGCAGTTCTTC.

This clone was found a few times. The chain combines TRBV18 with TRBJ1-2; D perhaps matches TRBD1 (6 bases). Between the trimmed V and J ends, which lost 2 bases and 0 bases, there was a span of 16 bases. The CDR3 has 17 residues. CDR1 and CDR2 from the germline V gene are KGHSH and LQKENI. CDR3 in amino acids: CASSPTSGVGANYGYTF. In DNA, the CDR3 is TGTGCCAGCTCACCAACCTCAGGGGTAGGGGCTAACTATGGCTACACCTTC.

This clone was found a few times. The chain carries TRBV4-2 and TRBJ2-7; TRBD1 is a possible D gene (6 bases). This CDR3 comprises 16 residues. V was trimmed by 1 base and J by 0 bases, leaving 13 bases between them. Germline V gene data show CDR1 as LGHNA and CDR2 as YNFKEQ. The CDR3 DNA reads TGTGCCAGCAGCCAAGTTGAGGACAGAAGCTCCTACGAGCAGTACTTC. This sequence encodes CASSQVEDRSSYEQYF.

The chain couples TRBV30 to TRBJ1-5; D is unclear. V was clipped by 2 bases and J by 7 bases, with 15 bases between them. Germline CDR1 reads GTSNPN; CDR2 reads SVGIG (reference sequence). This CDR3 comprises 14 residues. This CDR3 reads CAWSKLGAGQPQHF. For the CDR3, the DNA is TGTGCCTGGAGTAAACTGGGAGCTGGACAGCCCCAGCATTTT.

V gene TRBV21-1 combines with J gene TRBJ1-2. TRBV21-1 is given as a pseudogene. CDR3 length: 16 amino acids. The CDR3 spells CASRGPWRGPDYGYTF. The CDR3 bases are TGTGCCAGCAGGGGGCCATGGAGGGGACCCGACTATGGCTACACCTTC.

This clone was observed a few times. The rearrangement joins TRBV4-3 to TRBJ2-7, with 14 bases fitting TRBD2. The CDR3 sequence is 19 residues long. CDR1 is LGHNA, CDR2 YSLEER, per germline. The V gene end was trimmed by 6 bases and the J gene end by 5 bases; junction bases not matched to a gene: 18. This chain's CDR3 is CASSVTRGLAGVPRNEQYF. DNA of the CDR3: TGCGCCAGCAGTGTCACAAGGGGACTAGCGGGGGTTCCTCGGAACGAGCAGTACTTC.

V is TRBV7-3 and J is TRBJ1-2; maybe TRBD1 (6 bases). The ends were cut back, 3 bases at V and 7 bases at J, with 18 bases in the middle. CDR1 SGHTA and CDR2 FQGTGA come from the germline V gene. This CDR3 contains 15 residues. The CDR3, as DNA: TGTGCCAGCAGCTTCCAGTCGACAGGCTCTAGTGGCTACACCTTC. It yields the protein CASSFQSTGSSGYTF.

This clone was observed a handful of times. The rearrangement joins TRBV6-5 to TRBJ2-5; tentative D call: TRBD1 (6 bases). The CDR3 is 13 amino acids. Germline CDR1 is MNHEY and CDR2 is SVGAGI. V was cut by 6 bases and J by 6 bases, with 14 bases left in between. The CDR3 protein is CASSLLGGKTQYF. The CDR3 DNA is TGTGCCAGCAGCTTGCTAGGGGGAAAGACCCAGTACTTC.